A single sample gave rise to the 7 T cell receptor beta chains below, sequenced in a study of shared clonotypes between healthy human individuals. The assay was immunoSEQ multiplex PCR, and TCRdb's table has in-frame clones only and misses some. The table has roughly 380,000 clones, about 96% seen once. Material: memory CD8+ T cells sorted from blood. Described subset: CD45RO+ cells pooled with CCR7-negative TemRA cells. The receptors stem from a man aged 30 to 39 in good health.

The rearrangement joins TRBV9 to TRBJ2-5; D could derive from TRBD1 or TRBD2 (6 bases each). V lost 3 bases, J lost 7 bases, and 16 bases lay in between. CDR1 and CDR2 from the germline V gene are SGDLS and YYNGEE. The CDR3 totals 14 residues. The CDR3 sequence is CASSGAHGGGTQYF. CDR3 sequence (DNA): TGTGCCAGCAGCGGGGCCCACGGGGGCGGGACCCAGTACTTC.

The chain joins TRBV11-2 to TRBJ2-7; the match to TRBD1 covers 7 bases. The V and J ends lost 1 base and 3 bases, in that order; junction bases with no gene match: 12. CDR1 and CDR2 from the germline V gene are SGHAT and FQNNGV. The CDR3 contains 17 residues. The CDR3 protein is CASSLVPQTGSGYEQYF. DNA of the CDR3: TGTGCCAGCAGCTTAGTCCCCCAGACAGGGAGCGGCTACGAGCAGTACTTC.

The chain has TRBV6-1 and TRBJ2-7; D may be TRBD1 (6 bases). The germline V and J ends were trimmed by 7 bases and 6 bases, with 13 bases remaining between them. Germline-derived CDR1 and CDR2 are MNHNS and SASEGT. The CDR3 spans 12 residues. The CDR3 coding sequence is TGTGCCAGCAAACAGGGCGAAGGCGAGCAGTACTTC. This translates into CASKQGEGEQYF.

The chain uses TRBV28 and TRBJ1-2; unclear D gene. Deletions cut 1 base from V and 1 base from J, with 13 bases between. Germline V CDR1 and CDR2: MDHEN, SYDVKM. The CDR3 spans 16 residues. The chain's CDR3 is CASSLFWQTINYGYTF. The CDR3 DNA is TGTGCCAGCAGTTTATTTTGGCAGACGATTAACTATGGCTACACCTTC.

V and J are TRBV2 and TRBJ1-4, with D possibly matching TRBD1 (6 bases). This CDR3 contains 15 residues. The V and J ends lost 0 bases and 7 bases respectively, with 12 bases between them. Per the germline V gene, CDR1 is SNHLY and CDR2 is FYNNEI. CDR3 sequence: CASSEALGGFEKLFF. As DNA, the CDR3 is TGTGCCAGCAGTGAAGCGCTTGGGGGCTTTGAAAAACTGTTTTTT.

V gene TRBV29-1 combines with J gene TRBJ1-5; D remains unclear. The CDR3 is 12 amino acids. The germline CDR1 and CDR2 sequences are SQVTM and ANQGSEA. V shed 5 bases and J shed 3 bases, with 8 bases lying between them. CDR3 in amino acids: CSVHSFNQPQHF. Here the CDR3 DNA reads TGCAGCGTTCACTCCTTCAATCAGCCCCAGCATTTT.

The chain joins TRBV10-3 to TRBJ2-3; 10 bases are shared with TRBD2. CDR1 and CDR2 from the germline V gene are ENHRY and SYGVKD. This CDR3 has 16 amino acids. After removal of 3 bases from V and 5 bases from J, the junction contained 8 bases not matched to a gene. As DNA, the CDR3 is TGTGCCATCAGTGAAACGAGCGGGAGGGGAAGAGATACGCAGTATTTT. This gives the protein CAISETSGRGRDTQYF.